The rows below give T cell receptor beta chains drawn from one sample of a study of cytomegalovirus exposure and HLA in healthy donors. Assay: immunoSEQ multiplex PCR; the TCRdb copy retains only in-frame clones and omits some. The sample includes roughly 180,000 clones, roughly 74% of them seen just once. The sample consisted of PBMCs. Receptors were obtained from a female donor in good health and CMV-seronegative. Both conserved end residues are part of each CDR3. The order of the fields is J gene, V gene, clone size, D gene, CDR3 protein, CDR3 DNA. A D gene is named only where the DNA matches it firmly. Clone size is stated in some rows and not others, as once, few, many or a class when expanded.

TRBJ2-7	TRBV7-2	NA	TRBD2	CASSLLSIAGREEQYF	TGTGCCAGCAGCTTACTTTCCATAGCGGGAAGGGAGGAGCAGTACTTC
TRBJ2-7	TRBV4-1	NA	NA	CASSVLPPYEQYF	TGCGCCAGCAGCGTTCTTCCTCCCTACGAGCAGTACTTC
TRBJ2-7	TRBV28	NA	NA	CASSRWAGQSSYEQYF	TGTGCCAGCAGCCGATGGGCCGGACAGAGCTCCTACGAGCAGTACTTC
TRBJ2-2	TRBV5-1	NA	NA	CASSLFLPSGFTGELFF	TGCGCCAGCAGCTTGTTTCTTCCATCGGGGTTCACCGGGGAGCTGTTTTTT
TRBJ1-1	TRBV28	few	TRBD1	CASLDRGWGTEAFF	TGTGCCAGCTTGGACAGGGGATGGGGCACTGAAGCTTTCTTT
TRBJ1-1	TRBV29-1	many	TRBD1	CSVRTGDTEAFF	TGCAGCGTTCGGACAGGGGACACTGAAGCTTTCTTT
TRBJ1-1	TRBV5-1	NA	NA	CASRETTGNTEAFF	TGCGCCAGCAGAGAAACCACAGGGAACACTGAAGCTTTCTTT
TRBJ1-1	TRBV30	NA	NA	CAWSVGGGRAEAFF	TGTGCCTGGAGTGTAGGGGGAGGGAGGGCTGAAGCTTTCTTT
TRBJ1-1	TRBV9	few	NA	CASSVALNTEAFF	TGTGCCAGCAGCGTAGCTCTGAACACTGAAGCTTTCTTT
TRBJ2-1	TRBV7-9	many	NA	CSGRGYNEQFF	TGTTCCGGCCGGGGGTACAATGAGCAGTTCTTC
TRBJ2-5	TRBV9	NA	NA	CASSVVGDAETQYF	TGTGCCAGCAGCGTAGTAGGGGATGCGGAGACCCAGTACTTC
TRBJ2-7	TRBV9	NA	NA	CASSPQDGADKRYEQYF	TGTGCCAGCAGCCCCCAAGATGGGGCGGACAAACGCTACGAGCAGTACTTC
TRBJ1-5	TRBV28	NA	TRBD1	CASNRGGNQPQHF	TGTGCCAGCAACAGGGGTGGCAATCAGCCCCAGCATTTT
TRBJ2-7	TRBV6-5	NA	NA	CASRAGRSYEQYF	TGTGCCAGCCGGGCGGGCCGTTCCTACGAGCAGTACTTC
TRBJ2-7	TRBV15	NA	TRBD2	CATSRGGGSYEQYF	TGTGCCACCAGCAGAGGGGGGGGCTCCTACGAGCAGTACTTC
TRBJ2-7	TRBV27	NA	TRBD1	CASGKPGGYEQYF	TGTGCCAGCGGTAAACCAGGGGGATACGAGCAGTACTTC
TRBJ2-3	TRBV15	NA	NA	CATSRDVTDTQYF	TGTGCCACCAGCAGAGACGTCACAGATACGCAGTATTTT
TRBJ1-4	TRBV6-5	NA	TRBD1	CASRLDRTGGKLFF	TGTGCCAGCAGACTCGACCGGACAGGGGGGAAACTGTTTTTT
TRBJ1-2	TRBV28	NA	TRBD1	CASTPTVDRDNYGYTF	TGTGCCAGCACCCCCACTGTCGACAGGGATAACTATGGCTACACCTTC
TRBJ2-1	TRBV5-1	NA	TRBD1	CASSSVGTGGNEQFF	TGCGCCAGCAGCTCTGTGGGGACAGGTGGGAATGAGCAGTTCTTC
TRBJ2-7	TRBV23-1	NA	TRBD1	CASSPIGQGAPYF	TGCGCCAGCAGTCCAATCGGACAGGGGGCGCCGTACTTC
TRBJ2-3	TRBV5-4	NA	NA	CASTSGRTDTQYF	TGTGCCAGCACCTCTGGGCGCACAGATACGCAGTATTTT
TRBJ2-3	TRBV14	few	NA	CASSQAGHPTDTQYF	TGTGCCAGCAGCCAAGCGGGACACCCGACAGATACGCAGTATTTT
TRBJ2-2	TRBV29-1	NA	NA	CSVDTSGTNTGELFF	TGCAGCGTTGATACGTCGGGTACGAACACCGGGGAGCTGTTTTTT
TRBJ2-7	TRBV9	few	NA	CASSVGGVSYEQYF	TGTGCCAGCAGCGTAGGCGGGGTCTCCTACGAGCAGTACTTC
TRBJ2-7	TRBV7-8	NA	NA	CASSLGRRFSPVYEQYF	TGTGCCAGCAGCTTAGGTAGGAGGTTTTCTCCTGTCTACGAGCAGTACTTC
TRBJ2-1	TRBV4-2	NA	NA	CASSSSGGYNEQFF	TGTGCCAGCAGCTCGTCCGGAGGTTACAATGAGCAGTTCTTC
TRBJ2-3	TRBV19	NA	TRBD1	CASSIPKGATDTQYF	TGTGCCAGTAGTATCCCCAAGGGGGCAACAGATACGCAGTATTTT
TRBJ2-1	TRBV19	NA	TRBD2	CASSLGLGGSYNEQFF	TGTGCCAGTAGTCTGGGACTAGGAGGCTCCTACAATGAGCAGTTCTTC
TRBJ2-7	TRBV27	NA	NA	CASSSLLSRGPYEQYF	TGTGCCAGCAGTTCCCTCCTCTCCAGGGGCCCCTACGAGCAGTACTTC
TRBJ1-1	TRBV29-1	NA	TRBD1	CTTRQGGNTEAFF	TGCACCACCCGGCAGGGGGGGAACACTGAAGCTTTCTTT
TRBJ1-5	TRBV6-1	few	NA	CASREDSNQPQHF	TGTGCCAGCAGGGAGGATAGCAATCAGCCCCAGCATTTT
TRBJ2-1	TRBV10-3	NA	NA	CAISESRENEQFF	TGTGCCATCAGTGAGTCGAGGGAAAATGAGCAGTTCTTC
TRBJ2-7	TRBV7-2	few	TRBD2	CASRGGTSGGPEQYF	TGTGCCAGCCGAGGTGGGACTAGCGGGGGTCCCGAGCAGTACTTC
TRBJ1-1	TRBV7-9	NA	NA	CASSLGGEYTEAFF	TGTGCCAGCAGCTTAGGTGGGGAGTACACTGAAGCTTTCTTT
TRBJ2-7	TRBV6-5	NA	TRBD1	CASSPAGDRGYEQYF	TGTGCCAGCAGCCCGGCCGGGGACAGGGGCTACGAGCAGTACTTC
TRBJ2-7	TRBV18	NA	TRBD1	CASSMGQGTYEQYF	TGTGCCAGCTCAATGGGACAGGGGACCTACGAGCAGTACTTC
TRBJ1-4	TRBV27	NA	NA	CASSFSVERSNEKLFF	TGTGCCAGCAGTTTTTCGGTTGAGAGATCTAATGAAAAACTGTTTTTT
TRBJ2-7	TRBV6-1	NA	TRBD1	CASSEKGGHDEQYF	TGTGCCAGCAGTGAAAAAGGGGGCCACGACGAGCAGTACTTC
TRBJ2-7	TRBV27	once	TRBD1	CASSPRLGQGRYEQYF	TGTGCCAGCAGTCCCCGACTTGGACAGGGGAGGTACGAGCAGTACTTC
TRBJ2-7	TRBV18	NA	TRBD2	CASSPGLAGQTFFEQYF	TGTGCCAGCTCACCCGGACTAGCGGGGCAGACTTTTTTCGAGCAGTACTTC
TRBJ1-2	TRBV5-1	NA	NA	CASGRDTFYGYTF	TGCGCCAGCGGAAGGGACACCTTTTATGGCTACACCTTC
TRBJ1-5	TRBV18	NA	TRBD1	CASSKGGASNQPQHF	TGTGCCAGCTCAAAAGGGGGCGCGAGCAATCAGCCCCAGCATTTT
TRBJ2-1	TRBV6-5	NA	TRBD2	CASSKGLKEFF	TGTGCCAGCAGTAAGGGACTAAAGGAGTTCTTC
TRBJ1-1	TRBV12-5	few	TRBD1	CASNDRVGTEAFF	TGTGCTAGCAATGACAGGGTTGGCACTGAAGCTTTCTTT
TRBJ2-3	TRBV19	NA	TRBD1	CASRQGAGDTQYF	TGTGCCAGTAGACAGGGGGCTGGGGATACGCAGTATTTT
TRBJ1-2	TRBV18	NA	TRBD1	CASSPTGANYGYTF	TGTGCCAGCTCACCTACAGGGGCGAACTATGGCTACACCTTC
TRBJ2-1	TRBV7-3	few	NA	CASSLGTPSSYNEQFF	TGTGCCAGCAGCCTGGGGACACCAAGCTCCTACAATGAGCAGTTCTTC
TRBJ2-7	TRBV7-2	NA	TRBD1	CASSATGVGEQYF	TGTGCCAGCAGCGCCACAGGGGTAGGCGAGCAGTACTTC
TRBJ2-2	TRBV7-8	once	NA	CASSLAPRGNTGELFF	TGTGCCAGCAGCTTAGCCCCGAGAGGGAATACCGGGGAGCTGTTTTTT
TRBJ2-7	TRBV7-2	NA	TRBD2	CASSLSPLAGEREQYF	TGTGCCAGCAGCTTATCTCCGCTAGCGGGAGAACGAGAGCAGTACTTC
TRBJ2-7	TRBV4-3	NA	NA	CASSQDRAGPGEQYF	TGCGCCAGCAGCCAAGACCGGGCGGGGCCCGGCGAGCAGTACTTC
TRBJ1-2	TRBV6-4	once	TRBD1	CASSEFADRGGYGYTF	TGTGCCAGCAGTGAATTCGCGGACAGGGGGGGCTATGGCTACACCTTC
TRBJ1-3	TRBV7-9	NA	TRBD1	CASSKRQGAGGNTIYF	TGTGCCAGCAGCAAAAGACAGGGGGCAGGTGGAAACACCATATATTTT
TRBJ2-7	TRBV4-1	NA	NA	CASSQSDLESYEQYF	TGCGCCAGCAGCCAATCGGACTTAGAATCCTACGAGCAGTACTTC
TRBJ1-1	TRBV2	once	NA	CASSEGEGRTEAFF	TGTGCCAGCAGTGAAGGGGAGGGGAGGACTGAAGCTTTCTTT
TRBJ2-3	TRBV7-2	few	TRBD1	CASSWDRGADTQYF	TGTGCCAGCAGCTGGGACAGAGGAGCAGATACGCAGTATTTT
TRBJ1-5	TRBV7-9	few	NA	CASRAGDQPQHF	TGTGCCAGCAGGGCAGGGGATCAGCCCCAGCATTTT
TRBJ2-2	TRBV4-3	once	NA	CASSQVGYTGELFF	TGCGCCAGCAGCCAAGTCGGTTACACCGGGGAGCTGTTTTTT
TRBJ2-3	TRBV28	few	TRBD2	CASSQDAGGDTQYF	TGTGCCAGCAGTCAAGATGCGGGAGGGGATACGCAGTATTTT